The 18 T cell receptor beta chains below all came from one sample that was sequenced in a study of blood T cell repertoires in COVID-19. Sequencing used immunoSEQ multiplex PCR; TCRdb keeps in-frame clones, though not all of them. Of over 350,000 clones in the sample, just over 90% are singletons; the top ten hold just over 0.85%. Input material: PBMCs or T cells enriched from blood (not recorded which). The receptors originated from a middle-aged woman who had been exposed to COVID-19.

This clone was recorded only once. The chain couples TRBV19 to TRBJ2-5; TRBD1 agrees at 8 bases. V gave up 4 bases and J gave up 6 bases; unmatched junction bases: 7. The CDR3 covers 14 residues. CDR1 is LNHDA, CDR2 SQIVND, per germline (reference sequence). CDR3 loop: CASSKAGGGQTQYF. CDR3 nucleotides: TGTGCCAGTAGTAAGGCAGGGGGCGGACAGACCCAGTACTTC.

The chain uses TRBV27 and TRBJ1-5; D remains unclear. This CDR3 has 16 amino acids. The germline gives CDR1 MNHEY, CDR2 SMNVEV (reference sequence). Trimming shortened V by 4 bases and J by 4 bases, and 17 bases separated the two germline ends. CDR3 DNA: TGTGCCAGCAGTTCCCACTTCGGGGTAGGTAATCAGCCCCAGCATTTT. It encodes CASSSHFGVGNQPQHF.

The rearrangement joins TRBV10-1 to TRBJ2-2; 10 positions agree with TRBD2. V shed 6 bases, J shed 6 bases, and the junction held 4 bases outside the gene matches. CDR1 is WNHNN and CDR2 is SYGVQD in the germline V gene (reference sequence). The CDR3 runs 14 residues. Written as DNA, the CDR3 is TGCGCCAGCAGGACTAGCGGGTCCGCCGGGGAGCTGTTTTTT. Translation gives CASRTSGSAGELFF.

This clone was detected a few times. V and J are TRBV19 and TRBJ1-5; D not resolved. Germline CDR1 and CDR2: LNHDA and SQIVND (reference sequence). The CDR3 extends over 12 amino acids. V was trimmed by 1 base and J by 11 bases, leaving 9 bases between them. The CDR3: CASSIVSSAQHF. The CDR3 DNA sequence: TGTGCCAGTAGTATAGTCTCGTCCGCCCAGCATTTT.

V gene TRBV2 combines with J gene TRBJ2-5; D is possibly TRBD1 (5 bases). This CDR3 is built from 13 residues. With 8 bases removed from V and 1 base from J, the gap between germline ends came to 11 bases. Germline V gene sequence: CDR1 SNHLY, CDR2 FYNNEI. CDR3 region: CASLWGSQETQYF. The DNA for the CDR3 is TGTGCCAGCTTGTGGGGCAGCCAAGAGACCCAGTACTTC.

V usage is TRBV19 and J usage is TRBJ2-2; D is perhaps TRBD2 (5 bases). V was pared by 6 bases and J by 3 bases, with 20 bases between. Germline values: CDR1 LNHDA, CDR2 SQIVND (reference sequence). The CDR3 totals 17 residues. The CDR3 spells CASRLGRLARDTGELFF. In DNA form, the CDR3 reads TGTGCCAGTAGGCTGGGAAGGCTAGCTCGGGACACCGGGGAGCTGTTTTTT.

The gene calls are TRBV4-3 and TRBJ2-1; 13 positions agree with TRBD2. J gave up 6 bases and V 4 bases, and 6 bases lay outside the gene matches. There are 16 residues in the CDR3. The germline V gene has CDR1 LGHNA and CDR2 YSLEER. The CDR3 coding sequence is TGCGCCAGCAGCCCCCTGGGACTAGCGGGAATCAATGAGCAGTTCTTC. Its translation is CASSPLGLAGINEQFF.

This clone was counted a single time. The chain joins TRBV25-1 to TRBJ1-4; D might be TRBD1 (5 bases). Trimming removed 0 bases from V and 4 bases from J, with 9 bases in between. This CDR3 comprises 15 residues. The germline CDR1 and CDR2 sequences are MGHDK and SYGVNS. The CDR3 protein is CASSEYYRSNEKLFF. CDR3 coding DNA: TGTGCCAGCAGTGAATATTACAGGAGTAATGAAAAACTGTTTTTT.

The chain is built from TRBV7-3 and TRBJ1-6; D is perhaps TRBD1 (5 bases). The V gene's germline CDR1 is SGHTA and CDR2 FQGTGA. This CDR3 contains 15 residues. Trimming took off 1 base at V and 8 bases at J, with 12 bases between the two ends. CDR3 residues: CASSLSGQGDSPLHF. The CDR3, as DNA: TGTGCCAGCAGCTTAAGTGGGCAGGGCGATTCACCCCTCCACTTT.

The genes are TRBV5-8 and TRBJ2-7; TRBD2 aligns across 9 bases. V shed 4 bases and J 6 bases; nucleotides not matched to a gene: 8. Germline CDR1 SGHTS, CDR2 YDEGEE. The CDR3 extends over 14 amino acids. The CDR3 sequence is CASSRGLADREQYF. CDR3 nucleotides: TGTGCCAGCAGCCGGGGACTAGCCGATCGCGAGCAGTACTTC.

The V call is TRBV3-1 (or the pseudogene TRBV3-2), the J call TRBJ2-6; 8 bases are a match to TRBD2. Looked up from germline, CDR1 is LGHDT and CDR2 is YNNKEL (reference sequence). The J segment lost 1 base and the V segment lost 0 bases, leaving 5 bases of the junction unmatched. CDR3 size: 18 residues. CDR3: CASSQERGARSGANVLTF. CDR3 in DNA: TGTGCCAGCAGCCAAGAGCGGGGGGCGCGGTCTGGGGCCAACGTCCTGACTTTC.

The chain is built from TRBV7-2 and TRBJ2-3; 11 bases map to TRBD2. Germline CDR1 SGHTA, CDR2 FQGNSA. V dropped 4 bases and J dropped 0; count of bases not matched to a gene: 6. CDR3 length: 17 residues. CDR3: CASSSGLAGESTDTQYF. DNA for the CDR3: TGTGCCAGCAGCTCCGGACTAGCGGGCGAGAGCACAGATACGCAGTATTTT.

This chain connects TRBV19 to TRBJ1-5, with a tentative D call TRBD1 (6 bases). There are 16 residues in the CDR3. V lost 5 bases and J lost 2, with 16 bases in between. Per the germline V gene, CDR1 is LNHDA and CDR2 is SQIVND (reference sequence). Written as DNA, the CDR3 is TGTGCCAGTAGTTCGCACCAGGGGATGGGCAATCAGCCCCAGCATTTT. Its translation is CASSSHQGMGNQPQHF.

The chain has TRBV30 and TRBJ2-3; 14 bases line up with TRBD2. The V gene end was trimmed by 0 bases and the J gene end by 6 bases; junction bases not matched to a gene: 14. This CDR3 spans 19 amino acids. CDR1 and CDR2 from the germline V gene are GTSNPN and SVGIG (reference sequence). CDR3 nucleotides: TGTGCCTGGAGTGTCGACTTTCGGACTAGCGGGAGGTTCGGGGATACGCAGTATTTT. Translation gives CAWSVDFRTSGRFGDTQYF. The variable domain in full, with the rest retrieved from reference TRBV30 and TRBJ2-3, is SQTIHQWPATLVQPVGSPLSLECTVEGTSNPNLYWYRQAAGRGLQLLFYSVGIGQISSEVPQNLSASRPQDRQFILSSKKLLLSDSGFYLCAWSVDFRTSGRFGDTQYFGPGTRLTVL.

This clone turned up a few times. The gene calls are TRBV10-3 and TRBJ2-7; 10 bases match TRBD1. Germline CDR1 and CDR2: ENHRY and SYGVKD. The ends lost 5 bases at V and 2 bases at J; junction bases unmatched: 3. The CDR3 has 14 residues. CDR3 in DNA: TGTGCCATCAGTACCGGGACAGGGGCCTACGAGCAGTACTTC. Amino acids: CAISTGTGAYEQYF.

This chain's CDR3 is CASSPTSPEGDEQFF. CDR3 coding DNA: TGTGCCAGCAGTCCGACTAGCCCTGAGGGGGATGAGCAGTTCTTC. V is TRBV2 and J is TRBJ2-1, with D possibly being TRBD2 (7 bases). Trimming stripped 5 bases from V and 8 bases from J, with 19 bases between. Looked up from germline, CDR1 is SNHLY and CDR2 is FYNNEI. This CDR3 is built from 15 residues.

V and J are TRBV13 and TRBJ2-7; D remains unclear. The CDR3 has 17 amino acids. From germline, CDR1 is PRHDT and CDR2 FYEKMQ (reference sequence). Trimming took 1 base from V and 2 from J, leaving 18 bases between them. CDR3 protein: CASSLVGGPAHPYEQYF. Here the CDR3 DNA reads TGTGCCAGCAGCTTAGTTGGCGGCCCCGCACACCCCTACGAGCAGTACTTC.

The rearrangement uses TRBV5-6 and TRBJ1-2, with 7 bases lining up with TRBD1. The germline V gene encodes CDR1 SGHDT and CDR2 YYEEEE. The J segment lost 4 bases and the V segment lost 9 bases, leaving 9 bases of the junction unmatched. This CDR3 comprises 13 residues. The CDR3 sequence: CANPRDSTYGYTF. CDR3 bases: TGTGCCAACCCCCGGGACAGCACCTATGGCTACACCTTC. Complete variable domain (other parts from reference TRBV5-6 and TRBJ1-2): DAGVTQSPTHLIKTRGQQVTLRCSPKSGHDTVSWYQQALGQGPQFIFQYYEEEERQRGNFPDRFSGHQFPNYSSELNVNALLLGDSALYLCANPRDSTYGYTFGSGTRLTVV.